The present T cell receptor (beta chain) was sequenced within a study of T cells in Graves' hyperthyroidism and ophthalmopathy. Fresh peripheral blood, around 9.3 ml of it, supplied the PBMCs. Notes on this clonotype: Its antigen is as yet unknown.

Amplification of TCR beta CDR3 regions was performed using RNA transcripts as template. HTBI primers drove first-round RT-PCR of the TCR CDR3. TCRdb independently ran MiXCR on the multiplex PCR reads; one entry per CDR3 protein. Of about 680,000 distinct CDR3 sequences in the sample, about 35% are singletons; the top ten hold more than 25%. Study observations and caveats: Median prediction lead before ophthalmopathy onset was about 6.5 months with the model.

Material: blood. The clonotype comes from a woman aged 40 to 55 with Graves' hyperthyroidism.

CDR3 sequence: CASSVVFAGELFF. Written as DNA, the CDR3 is TGTGCCAGCAGCGTAGTTTTCGCCGGGGAGCTGTTTTTT. The chain employs TRBV9 and TRBJ2-2; D remains ambiguous. The length of the CDR3 is 13 residues. Germline V gene sequence: CDR1 SGDLS, CDR2 YYNGEE. Trimming cost V 0 bases and J 6 bases, with 6 bases left between them. Filled out from reference TRBV9 and TRBJ2-2, the complete variable domain reads DSGVTQTPKHLITATGQRVTLRCSPRSGDLSVYWYQQSLDQGLQFLIQYYNGEERAKGNILERFSAQQFPDLHSELNLSSLELGDSALYFCASSVVFAGELFFGEGSRLTVL.